These 16 T cell receptor beta chains originate from one sample sequenced in a study of cytomegalovirus exposure and HLA in healthy donors. The PCR employed 60 Vbeta primers together with 13 Jbeta primers. The assay was immunoSEQ multiplex PCR, and TCRdb's table has in-frame clones only and misses some. This table holds 200,000 to 250,000 clones. Sequenced input: PBMCs. These TCRs come from a girl aged 2 to 9 in good health and CMV-seropositive.

The V gene is TRBV5-1, the J gene TRBJ2-5; D possibly corresponds to TRBD1 (7 bases). Germline V CDR1 and CDR2: SGHRS, YFSETQ. The CDR3 extends over 15 amino acids. Trimming stripped 4 bases from V and 2 bases from J, with 15 bases between. The CDR3 sequence is CASSPGGTVQETQYF. The CDR3 DNA sequence: TGCGCCAGCAGCCCCGGAGGGACAGTTCAAGAGACCCAGTACTTC.

This sequence joins TRBV6-6 and TRBJ1-3; no clear D gene. Per germline, CDR1 MNHNY and CDR2 SVGAGI (reference sequence). V lost 0 bases to trimming and J lost 4 bases, with 10 bases between them. CDR3 length equals 15 residues. The CDR3 spells CASSYSSGFGNTIYF. The CDR3 coding sequence is TGTGCCAGCAGTTACTCGTCGGGGTTCGGAAACACCATATATTTT.

The chain combines TRBV7-6 with TRBJ2-3; D is possibly TRBD1 (6 bases). The CDR3 is 17 amino acids. Germline V gene lookup returns CDR1 SGHVS and CDR2 FNYEAQ. V dropped 4 bases and J dropped 0 bases, with 17 bases sitting between them. The CDR3 DNA reads as TGTGCCAGCAGCTCGGTCAGGGGCAGTTTTAGCACAGATACGCAGTATTTT. The encoded protein is CASSSVRGSFSTDTQYF.

The CDR3 nucleotides read TGTGCCAGCTCTTCAGGGGGGACAGTCCGAGGCGAGCAGTACTTC. This codes for CASSSGGTVRGEQYF. V and J are TRBV2 and TRBJ2-7; perhaps TRBD1 as D (7 bases). The CDR3 contains 15 residues. CDR1 and CDR2 (germline): SNHLY, FYNNEI. V lost 8 bases and J 6 bases, leaving 23 bases between the germline ends.

V and J are TRBV6-1 and TRBJ1-1; no firm D call. With 7 bases removed from V and 3 bases from J, the gap between germline ends came to 18 bases. Per germline, CDR1 MNHNS and CDR2 SASEGT. The CDR3 consists of 15 residues. This chain's CDR3 is CASTPQSGGDTEAFF. The CDR3 DNA is TGTGCCAGCACTCCTCAAAGCGGCGGGGACACTGAAGCTTTCTTT.

The CDR3 DNA reads TGCGCCAGCAGCTTCGGGACAGGTAATTACGAGCAGTACTTC. It specifies CASSFGTGNYEQYF. The rearrangement links TRBV5-1 to TRBJ2-7; 8 bases fit TRBD1. The CDR3 runs 14 residues. With V trimmed by 2 bases and J by 4 bases, 5 bases remained unmatched. Germline CDR1 reads SGHRS; CDR2 reads YFSETQ.

The V and J genes are TRBV27 and TRBJ1-1; 7 positions match TRBD1. The CDR3 is 13 residues long. The trim removed 3 bases at V and 6 bases at J, leaving 4 bases unmatched. Germline CDR1 reads MNHEY; CDR2 reads SMNVEV (reference sequence). The CDR3 spells CASSFEGAAEAFF. The CDR3 DNA reads TGTGCCAGCAGTTTTGAGGGGGCGGCTGAAGCTTTCTTT.

The chain recombines TRBV6-5 with TRBJ1-5; D gene uncertain. CDR1 and CDR2 from the germline V gene are MNHEY and SVGAGI. This CDR3 is built from 13 residues. Trimming took off 6 bases at V and 1 base at J, with 7 bases between the two ends. CDR3 in DNA: TGTGCCAGCAGGGCTGAAAGCAATCAGCCCCAGCATTTT. Its protein product is CASRAESNQPQHF.

The V gene is TRBV29-1, the J gene TRBJ1-2; no firm D call. V lost 6 bases to trimming and J lost 7 bases, with 6 bases between them. Germline assignment: CDR1 SQVTM and CDR2 ANQGSEA. The CDR3 runs to 9 residues. The DNA of the CDR3 is TGCAGCGTCGACACTGGCTACACCTTC. It is translated as CSVDTGYTF.

The chain has TRBV14 and TRBJ2-7; 7 nucleotides align to TRBD1. Germline lookup yields CDR1 SGHDN and CDR2 FVKESK. Losses at the gene ends were 6 bases for V and 3 bases for J; bases not matched to a gene: 5. The CDR3 totals 13 residues. The DNA of the CDR3 is TGTGCCAGCAGAGACAGGGCAGGCTACGAGCAGTACTTC. This codes for CASRDRAGYEQYF.

The chain couples TRBV27 to TRBJ2-1; 11 nucleotides match TRBD2. The CDR3 is 16 residues long. The germline V gene has CDR1 MNHEY and CDR2 SMNVEV (reference sequence). After removal of 0 bases from V and 3 bases from J, the junction contained 1 base not matched to a gene. The CDR3 reads CASSLSTSGIYNEQFF. In DNA form, the CDR3 reads TGTGCCAGCAGTTTATCGACTAGCGGGATCTACAATGAGCAGTTCTTC.

The chain combines TRBV6-5 with TRBJ2-4, with D perhaps TRBD1 (6 bases). CDR3 size: 15 residues. Germline V lookup: CDR1 MNHEY, CDR2 SVGAGI. V lost 2 bases to trimming and J lost 2 bases, with 10 bases between them. The CDR3 region has the DNA TGTGCCAGCAGTTACCATCAGGGGTCCAAAAACATTCAGTACTTC. It specifies CASSYHQGSKNIQYF.

This chain joins TRBV29-1 and TRBJ2-6; 7 bases line up with TRBD1. V trimming: 6 bases; J trimming: 0 bases; junction bases outside the gene matches: 14. Germline V gives CDR1 SQVTM, CDR2 ANQGSEA. This CDR3 has 18 amino acids. CDR3 bases: TGCAGCGTCACAACACAGGGGATCAACTCCTCTGGGGCCAACGTCCTGACTTTC. As protein: CSVTTQGINSSGANVLTF.

This chain links TRBV30 with TRBJ2-5; D remains ambiguous. V was clipped by 5 bases and J by 4 bases, with 8 bases between them. The CDR3 runs 11 residues. CDR1 and CDR2 from the germline V gene are GTSNPN and SVGIG (reference sequence). CDR3 nucleotides: TGTGCCTGGTCTGCTACAGAGACCCAGTACTTC. It codes for CAWSATETQYF.

The genes are TRBV6-1 and TRBJ1-1, with 9 positions matching TRBD1. V dropped 1 base and J dropped 3; count of bases not matched to a gene: 12. Germline loops: CDR1 MNHNS, CDR2 SASEGT. The CDR3 extends over 18 amino acids. CDR3 bases: TGTGCCAGCAGTGAAGTCCGGGACAGGGATTTCATTGACACTGAAGCTTTCTTT. It is translated as CASSEVRDRDFIDTEAFF.

This chain joins TRBV29-1 and TRBJ1-2, with 11 bases identical to TRBD1. The trim removed 7 bases at V and 8 bases at J, leaving 6 bases unmatched. Germline V gene lookup returns CDR1 SQVTM and CDR2 ANQGSEA. CDR3 size: 12 residues. The CDR3 bases are TGCAGCGCCGGGAGGACAGGGGGCGGCTACACCTTC. Residues: CSAGRTGGGYTF. Together with reference TRBV29-1 and TRBJ1-2, the CDR3 gives the full variable domain: SAVISQKPSRDICQRGTSLTIQCQVDSQVTMMFWYRQQPGQSLTLIATANQGSEATYESGFVIDKFPISRPNLTFSTLTVSNMSPEDSSIYLCSAGRTGGGYTFGSGTRLTVV.